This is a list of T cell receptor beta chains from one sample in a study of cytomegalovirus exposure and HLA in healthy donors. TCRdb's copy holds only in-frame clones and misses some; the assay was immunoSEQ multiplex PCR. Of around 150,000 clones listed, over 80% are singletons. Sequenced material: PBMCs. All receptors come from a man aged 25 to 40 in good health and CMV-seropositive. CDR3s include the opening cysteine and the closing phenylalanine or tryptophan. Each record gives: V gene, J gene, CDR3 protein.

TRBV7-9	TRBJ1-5	CASSDRTANQPQHF
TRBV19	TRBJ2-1	CASSIGRLPEQFF
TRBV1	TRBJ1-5	CTSSQERGRGRGRKDNQPQHF
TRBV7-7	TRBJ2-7	CASSPYGSYEQYF
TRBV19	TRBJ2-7	CASDFAGGEQYF
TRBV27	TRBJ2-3	CASSLNIVVSTDTQYF
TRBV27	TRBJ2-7	CASSLRGQAPYEQYF
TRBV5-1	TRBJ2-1	CASSLGLAGEYEQFF
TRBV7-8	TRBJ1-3	CASSSERGTIYF
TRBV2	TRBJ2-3	CASSELMAGGSTDTQYF
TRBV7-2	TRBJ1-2	CASSSDRGNGYTF
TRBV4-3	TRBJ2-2	CASSRSSGSGGANTGELFF
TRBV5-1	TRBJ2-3	CASSPEWRGGGTDTQYF
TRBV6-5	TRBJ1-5	CASSQVQAQSQHF
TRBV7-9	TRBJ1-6	CASSLASLNSPLHF
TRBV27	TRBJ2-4	CASAGGKNIQYF
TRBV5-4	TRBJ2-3	CASSSTSGGVTDTQYF
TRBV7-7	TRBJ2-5	CASSLGTSAETQYF
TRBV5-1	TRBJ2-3	CASMSQAGSADTQYF
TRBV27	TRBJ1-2	CASSLGPGGLNGYTF
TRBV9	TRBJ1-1	CASGEGDPNTEAFF
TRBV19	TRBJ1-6	CAIGTGYNSPLHF
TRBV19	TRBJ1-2	CASSILGARDYGYTF
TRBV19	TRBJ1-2	CASSISSEVLGYGYTF
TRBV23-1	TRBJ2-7	CASREGYEQYF
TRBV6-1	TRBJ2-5	CASSAQETQYF
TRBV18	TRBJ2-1	CASSPEGLAGARRVF
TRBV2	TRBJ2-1	CASTRGGGLDEQFF
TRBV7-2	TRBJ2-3	CASSLDYYTDTQYF
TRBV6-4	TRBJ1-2	CASSDSGQGYTF
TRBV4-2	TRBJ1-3	CASSQDMAGAGNTIYF
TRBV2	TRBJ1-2	CASFYGLHYTF
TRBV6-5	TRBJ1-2	CASRVAYNYGYTF
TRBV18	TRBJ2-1	CASSPGQGGYNEQFF
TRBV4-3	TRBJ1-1	CASSQDPDSVNTEAFF
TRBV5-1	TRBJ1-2	CASSLGGTGDYGYTF
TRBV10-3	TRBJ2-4	CAISESFQGVNIQYF
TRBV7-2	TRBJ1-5	CASSRDSLSGQPQHF
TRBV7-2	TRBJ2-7	CASSLGGLIYFEQYF
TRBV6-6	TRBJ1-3	CASSDAAHTLGDTIYF